The 26 T cell receptor beta chains listed next were all sequenced from one sample in a study of cytomegalovirus exposure and HLA in healthy donors. The PCR made use of 60 Vbeta and 13 Jbeta primers. Generated by immunoSEQ multiplex PCR, the TCRdb table keeps only in-frame clones and is missing some. There are approximately 130,000 clones in the sample; 65% to 80% occur only once, and around 1.9% lies in the top ten. Sequencing input: PBMCs. These receptors were taken from a woman aged 40 to 50 in good health and CMV-seronegative.

This clone has just one count. CDR3 bases: TGTGCCAGCAGGATACAGGGGGGGAACACTGAAGCTTTCTTT. The encoded protein is CASRIQGGNTEAFF. J is TRBJ1-1 and V is TRBV6-4, with TRBD1 matching over 8 bases. Trimming cost V 6 bases and J 1 base; bases outside gene matches: 4. The length of the CDR3 is 14 residues. Looked up from germline, CDR1 is MRHNA and CDR2 is SNTAGT.

The chain is built from TRBV4-2 and TRBJ1-2, with TRBD1 matching 7 bases. Germline loops: CDR1 LGHNA, CDR2 YNFKEQ. With V trimmed by 0 bases and J by 6 bases, 10 bases remained unmatched. CDR3 length equals 16 residues. In DNA, the CDR3 is TGTGCCAGCAGCCAAGATAAGGGGGCAGGGACAAATGGCTACACCTTC. This gives the protein CASSQDKGAGTNGYTF.

This chain joins TRBV5-1 and TRBJ1-1, with 8 positions matching TRBD1. The CDR3 runs 14 residues. With V trimmed by 4 bases and J by 4 bases, 6 bases remained unmatched. Per germline, CDR1 SGHRS and CDR2 YFSETQ. In DNA form, the CDR3 reads TGCGCCAGCAGCCGGACTGGACAGGGCACTGAAGCTTTCTTT. Residues: CASSRTGQGTEAFF. Full variable domain (outside the CDR3, taken from reference TRBV5-1 and TRBJ1-1): KAGVTQTPRYLIKTRGQQVTLSCSPISGHRSVSWYQQTPGQGLQFLFEYFSETQRNKGNFPGRFSGRQFSNSRSEMNVSTLELGDSALYLCASSRTGQGTEAFFGQGTRLTVV.

The chain links TRBV5-1 to TRBJ2-7, with 9 bases lining up with TRBD1. The CDR3 is 15 residues long. V lost 0 bases, J lost 5 bases, and 6 bases stayed unmatched. The V gene's germline CDR1 is SGHRS and CDR2 YFSETQ. CDR3 bases: TGCGCCAGCAGCTTGGATCCGGGACAGGGAGACGAGCAGTACTTC. As protein: CASSLDPGQGDEQYF.

This chain uses TRBV4-2 with TRBJ2-7, with TRBD2 matching 9 bases. The CDR3 is made up of 17 amino acids. Looked up from germline, CDR1 is LGHNA and CDR2 is YNFKEQ. V lost 0 bases to trimming and J lost 0 bases; unmatched junction nucleotides: 6. The CDR3 sequence: CASSQDSAGGSSYEQYF. CDR3 bases: TGTGCCAGCAGCCAAGATTCCGCGGGAGGGAGCTCCTACGAGCAGTACTTC.

The chain employs TRBV9 and TRBJ2-5; tentatively, D is TRBD2 (5 bases). This CDR3 has 15 amino acids. V lost 0 bases, J lost 5 bases, and 14 bases lay in between. CDR1 and CDR2 from the germline V gene are SGDLS and YYNGEE. DNA for the CDR3: TGTGCCAGCAGCGTAGTGAGCGGCCAACGGGAGACCCAGTACTTC. Protein product: CASSVVSGQRETQYF.

This clone was recorded once. The gene calls are TRBV27 and TRBJ2-4; the match to TRBD1 covers 8 bases. This CDR3 spans 14 amino acids. Losses at the gene ends were 4 bases for V and 6 bases for J; bases not matched to a gene: 5. Germline assignment: CDR1 MNHEY and CDR2 SMNVEV (reference sequence). In DNA, the CDR3 is TGTGCCAGCAGTTACCGACAGGGGTTAAACATTCAGTACTTC. Encoded protein: CASSYRQGLNIQYF.

The CDR3 nucleotides read TGTGCCAGCAGCCCGCGGGACTTCCCAGATACGCAGTATTTT. The encoded protein is CASSPRDFPDTQYF. This sequence joins TRBV4-2 and TRBJ2-3; tentatively, D is TRBD2 (6 bases). Germline lookup yields CDR1 LGHNA and CDR2 YNFKEQ. Deletions cut 4 bases from V and 4 bases from J, with 12 bases between. CDR3 size: 14 residues.

This clone was observed a handful of times. V and J are TRBV5-1 and TRBJ1-3, with TRBD1 matching 9 bases. The CDR3 has 17 residues. The junction had 9 bases not matched to a gene; V was cut back by 4 bases and J by 1 base. Germline CDR1 is SGHRS and CDR2 is YFSETQ. Here the CDR3 DNA reads TGCGCCAGCAGCCCGCTCCCGGGACAGGGATCTGGAAACACCATATATTTT. Translating gives CASSPLPGQGSGNTIYF. Based on the CDR3 plus reference TRBV5-1 and TRBJ1-3, the full variable domain is KAGVTQTPRYLIKTRGQQVTLSCSPISGHRSVSWYQQTPGQGLQFLFEYFSETQRNKGNFPGRFSGRQFSNSRSEMNVSTLELGDSALYLCASSPLPGQGSGNTIYFGEGSWLTVV.

The chain joins TRBV7-9 to TRBJ2-1; D call uncertain. Trimming removed 1 base at V and 6 bases at J, with 7 bases between. The CDR3 is 13 amino acids. The germline V gene encodes CDR1 SEHNR and CDR2 FQNEAQ (reference sequence). CDR3 DNA sequence: TGTGCCAGCAGCTTAGTACTATTCAATGAGCAGTTCTTC. As protein: CASSLVLFNEQFF.

V is TRBV5-4 and J is TRBJ2-1; 14 bases are shared with TRBD2. Germline CDR1 and CDR2: SGHNT and YYREEE (reference sequence). The CDR3 length is 16 residues. J gave up 8 bases and V 5 bases, and 9 bases lay outside the gene matches. The CDR3 here is CASSPRLAGGRDEQFF. In DNA form, the CDR3 reads TGTGCCAGCAGTCCCAGACTAGCGGGGGGGCGGGATGAGCAGTTCTTC.

The chain employs TRBV7-6 and TRBJ2-1, with 10 bases matching TRBD2. CDR3 length: 17 amino acids. V was pared by 5 bases and J by 0 bases, with 7 bases of the junction left unmatched. Per the germline V gene, CDR1 is SGHVS and CDR2 is FNYEAQ. The CDR3 loop is CASSLLAGKSSYNEQFF. CDR3 in DNA: TGTGCCAGCAGCCTACTAGCGGGGAAAAGCTCCTACAATGAGCAGTTCTTC.

The rearrangement uses TRBV5-5 and TRBJ2-5; 10 bases are a match to TRBD2. Trimming at V came to 6 bases and at J to 5 bases, leaving 10 bases not matched to a gene. Germline CDR1 is SGHKS and CDR2 is YYEKEE (reference sequence). This CDR3 has 15 residues. The CDR3 sequence: CASTPPLAGVETQYF. In nucleotides, the CDR3 is TGTGCCAGCACTCCGCCGCTAGCGGGGGTGGAGACCCAGTACTTC.

The rearrangement joins TRBV6-1 to TRBJ1-2, with D tentatively TRBD1 (6 bases). Germline CDR1 MNHNS, CDR2 SASEGT. This CDR3 has 12 residues. V lost 10 bases, J lost 6 bases, and 15 bases lay in between. The CDR3 sequence is CATLGRGNGYTF. The CDR3 bases are TGTGCCACCCTGGGCAGGGGTAATGGCTACACCTTC.

CDR3 residues: CASSYLGSQETQYF. The CDR3 bases are TGTGCCAGCAGTTACCTTGGGAGTCAAGAGACCCAGTACTTC. The genes are TRBV6-6 and TRBJ2-5, with D perhaps TRBD2 (5 bases). This CDR3 is built from 14 residues. Germline loops: CDR1 MNHNY, CDR2 SVGAGI (reference sequence). Trimming took off 2 bases at V and 2 bases at J, with 9 bases between the two ends.

The rearrangement links TRBV6-5 to TRBJ1-1; 9 nucleotides align to TRBD1. This CDR3 spans 13 amino acids. Trimming took 4 bases from V and 5 from J; bases not matched to a gene: 2. The germline V gene encodes CDR1 MNHEY and CDR2 SVGAGI. The CDR3 nucleotides are TGTGCCAGCAGTTCGACAGGGGGGACTGAAGCTTTCTTT. Translated, it gives CASSSTGGTEAFF.

This chain connects TRBV27 to TRBJ2-3; D remains unclear. Trimming took off 4 bases at V and 5 bases at J, with 7 bases between the two ends. This CDR3 is built from 12 residues. Looked up from germline, CDR1 is MNHEY and CDR2 is SMNVEV (reference sequence). The CDR3 loop is CASSSPGDTQYF. CDR3 coding DNA: TGTGCCAGCAGTTCCCCCGGAGATACGCAGTATTTT.

The chain employs TRBV28 and TRBJ2-3; D may be TRBD2 (6 bases). Germline assignment: CDR1 MDHEN and CDR2 SYDVKM. V shed 4 bases and J shed 0 bases, with 23 bases lying between them. The CDR3 is 19 residues long. CDR3 protein: CASSSYRWEDQTSTDTQYF. The CDR3 DNA is TGTGCCAGCAGTTCATACCGCTGGGAGGACCAAACTAGCACAGATACGCAGTATTTT.

CDR3 nucleotide sequence: TGTGCCTGGGGGCAGCGGGGCCTAAACACAGATACGCAGTATTTT. It translates to CAWGQRGLNTDTQYF. The chain combines TRBV30 with TRBJ2-3; 7 bases are shared with TRBD2. The CDR3 sequence is 15 residues long. Germline CDR1 GTSNPN, CDR2 SVGIG (reference sequence). V shed 5 bases, J shed 2 bases, and the junction held 10 bases outside the gene matches. Supplemented by reference TRBV30 and TRBJ2-3, the full variable domain reads SQTIHQWPATLVQPVGSPLSLECTVEGTSNPNLYWYRQAAGRGLQLLFYSVGIGQISSEVPQNLSASRPQDRQFILSSKKLLLSDSGFYLCAWGQRGLNTDTQYFGPGTRLTVL.

This clone was counted a few times. V is TRBV5-4 and J is TRBJ2-3; 9 nucleotides align to TRBD1. The CDR3 is 15 amino acids. V shed 2 bases, J shed 3 bases, and the junction held 4 bases outside the gene matches. Germline V gives CDR1 SGHNT, CDR2 YYREEE (reference sequence). In nucleotides, the CDR3 is TGTGCCAGCAGCTTACAGGGGGCTAGGACAGATACGCAGTATTTT. Protein: CASSLQGARTDTQYF.

This chain uses TRBV5-4 with TRBJ1-4; 8 nucleotides agree with TRBD1. Germline V gene sequence: CDR1 SGHNT, CDR2 YYREEE (reference sequence). J lost 3 bases, V lost 2 bases, and 3 bases had no gene match. The CDR3 contains 15 residues. CDR3 DNA sequence: TGTGCCAGCAGCTTTGGGGGACAGGCTAATGAAAAACTGTTTTTT. Its translation is CASSFGGQANEKLFF.

The chain links TRBV19 to TRBJ2-3, with 7 bases matching TRBD1. The germline V gene encodes CDR1 LNHDA and CDR2 SQIVND (reference sequence). With V trimmed by 4 bases and J by 2 bases, 9 bases remained unmatched. There are 16 residues in the CDR3. In DNA, the CDR3 is TGTGCCAGTAGTACGACAGGGCCTTTCTTCACAGATACGCAGTATTTT. As protein: CASSTTGPFFTDTQYF.

The V and J genes are TRBV27 and TRBJ2-7; possible D gene TRBD1, 6 bases. Per the germline V gene, CDR1 is MNHEY and CDR2 is SMNVEV (reference sequence). This CDR3 region has 14 residues. V gave up 5 bases and J gave up 7 bases, with 18 bases separating them. CDR3 sequence: CASSQRDISVEQYF. For the CDR3, the DNA is TGTGCCAGCAGTCAACGGGACATCTCGGTTGAGCAGTACTTC.

In this sample, this clone turned up once. The rearrangement links TRBV29-1 to TRBJ2-6; D gene uncertain. Germline V gene sequence: CDR1 SQVTM, CDR2 ANQGSEA. V lost 6 bases, J lost 0 bases, and 3 bases lay in between. The CDR3 covers 12 residues. The chain's CDR3 is CSVRSGANVLTF. The DNA for the CDR3 is TGCAGCGTCCGCTCTGGGGCCAACGTCCTGACTTTC.

The sample holds one count of this clone. The chain employs TRBV2 and TRBJ1-4; D unresolved. The CDR3 length is 14 residues. CDR1 is SNHLY, CDR2 FYNNEI, per germline. V was trimmed by 6 bases and J by 0 bases, leaving 8 bases between them. CDR3 sequence (DNA): TGTGCCAGCAGGGCACGCACAACTAATGAAAAACTGTTTTTT. Its translation is CASRARTTNEKLFF.

Concerning this clone itself: Other DNA sequences within the sample encode an identical CDR3. This chain joins TRBV19 and TRBJ2-1; 10 nucleotides agree with TRBD2. CDR1 LNHDA and CDR2 SQIVND come from the germline V gene (reference sequence). After removal of 3 bases from V and 4 bases from J, the junction contained 3 bases not matched to a gene. This CDR3 is 15 amino acids long. CDR3 nucleotide sequence: TGTGCCAGTAGTATCGCTAGCGGGGGTTACAATGAGCAGTTCTTC. Translating it yields CASSIASGGYNEQFF. The full variable domain, rest sourced from reference TRBV19 and TRBJ2-1, is DGGITQSPKYLFRKEGQNVTLSCEQNLNHDAMYWYRQDPGQGLRLIYYSQIVNDFQKGDIAEGYSVSREKKESFPLTVTSAQKNPTAFYLCASSIASGGYNEQFFGPGTRLTVL.